There are a few counts of the clone carrying this TCR beta chain. From germline, CDR1 is LNHNV and CDR2 YYDKDF (reference sequence). The V gene lost 1 base and the J gene lost 2 bases, with 12 bases spanning the gap. The CDR3 length is 15 residues. This record belongs to a study of blood T cells in healthy people across ages. Combining a sample-barcoded 5' primer with a J-beta primer mix, a second PCR ran for 7 to 11 cycles. MiXCR, run by TCRdb on the 5' RACE reads, gives a single entry per CDR3 protein. The sample lists around 1,500,000 distinct CDR3 sequences; around 42% were seen once. Each individual donor underwent a draw of approximately 10 milliliters of peripheral blood.

V usage is TRBV15 and J usage is TRBJ2-7; weak D call: TRBD2 (6 bases). The TCR comes from a woman younger than 35 in good health. Sequencing was done on a sample of blood. As DNA, the CDR3 is TGTGCCACCAGCAGAGTCGGGACTTCCACCTACGAGCAGTACTTC. Protein: CATSRVGTSTYEQYF.